These T cell receptor beta chains were read from a single sample in a study of blood T cell repertoires in COVID-19. The repertoire was sequenced with immunoSEQ multiplex PCR; TCRdb's copy has only in-frame clones and lacks some. Of tens of thousands of clones detected, 80% to 90% appear once; the ten largest clones hold about a tenth. Material for sequencing was peripheral blood. The receptor set was obtained from a man aged 70 or older with active or convalescent COVID-19. CDR3s include the opening cysteine and the closing phenylalanine or tryptophan. A D gene is named only where the DNA matches it firmly. Clone size appears in some rows only: once, few, many, or a class for an expanded clone.

TRBV20-1	NA	TRBD1	TRBJ2-2	CSASPQAGGPGELFF	TGCAGTGCTAGTCCACAAGCAGGGGGACCCGGGGAGCTGTTTTTT
TRBV28	NA	TRBD1	TRBJ2-7	CASSFAWTGTSYEQYF	TGTGCCAGCAGTTTCGCCTGGACAGGGACCTCCTACGAGCAGTACTTC
TRBV5-8	NA	NA	TRBJ1-2	CASSLYQGYYGYTF	TGTGCCAGCAGCTTGTATCAGGGATACTATGGCTACACCTTC
TRBV27	few	TRBD1	TRBJ1-2	CASSSDRVNYGYTF	TGTGCCAGCAGTTCGGACAGGGTTAACTATGGCTACACCTTC
TRBV7-2	once	TRBD2	TRBJ2-7	CASSHPPGGGYEQYF	TGTGCCAGCAGCCACCCGCCGGGGGGGGGCTACGAGCAGTACTTC
TRBV30	NA	NA	TRBJ2-7	CAWSPLLVLQSEQYF	TGTGCCTGGAGTCCCTTACTAGTGCTTCAGTCCGAGCAGTACTTC
TRBV7-2	NA	NA	TRBJ2-2	CASSLSAGSTGELFF	TGTGCCAGCAGCTTATCCGCCGGGAGCACCGGGGAGCTGTTTTTT
TRBV2	many	TRBD2	TRBJ2-5	CASSDLGLAGETQYF	TGTGCCAGCAGTGACTTGGGACTAGCGGGAGAGACCCAGTACTTC
TRBV19	NA	TRBD1	TRBJ1-5	CASTVGQGPNQPQHF	TGTGCCAGTACCGTAGGACAGGGCCCCAATCAGCCCCAGCATTTT
TRBV7-2	NA	NA	TRBJ1-2	CASSSKTRETYGYTF	TGTGCCAGCAGCTCCAAAACTCGGGAGACCTATGGCTACACCTTC
TRBV7-2	NA	TRBD1	TRBJ1-2	CASSARTGGRNGYGYTF	TGTGCCAGCAGCGCGAGGACAGGGGGCAGAAATGGATATGGCTACACCTTC
TRBV13	NA	TRBD1	TRBJ1-2	CASSLQGISGYTF	TGTGCCAGCAGCCTACAGGGGATTAGTGGCTACACCTTC
TRBV10-3	NA	TRBD1	TRBJ1-4	CAISERTGPNEKLFF	TGTGCCATCAGTGAGAGGACAGGGCCTAATGAAAAACTGTTTTTT
TRBV18	NA	TRBD1	TRBJ2-7	CASSPGGVTGVEQYF	TGTGCCAGCTCACCGGGTGGGGTCACAGGGGTCGAGCAGTACTTC
TRBV7-9	NA	NA	TRBJ2-2	CASSPANRGSGELFF	TGTGCCAGCAGCCCGGCGAATCGGGGAAGCGGGGAGCTGTTTTTT
TRBV6-6	NA	TRBD1	TRBJ1-6	CASSSPTGVDSPLHF	TGTGCCAGCAGTTCCCCAACAGGGGTAGATTCACCCCTCCACTTT
TRBV28	NA	NA	TRBJ1-4	CASSLRPGRTNEKLFF	TGTGCCAGCAGTTTACGTCCGGGGAGGACGAATGAAAAACTGTTTTTT
TRBV7-3	NA	NA	TRBJ2-3	CASSLPSEDTQYF	TGTGCCAGCAGCTTACCCAGCGAAGATACGCAGTATTTT
TRBV9	NA	TRBD1	TRBJ2-6	CASSPRGQGDSGANVLTF	TGTGCCAGCAGCCCACGGGGACAGGGCGACTCTGGGGCCAACGTCCTGACTTTC
TRBV27	few	NA	TRBJ1-2	CASSPTTGFNYGYTF	TGTGCCAGCAGTCCTACGACAGGATTCAACTATGGCTACACCTTC
TRBV27	NA	TRBD1	TRBJ1-2	CASSLKTGPGGYTF	TGTGCCAGCAGTTTAAAGACAGGGCCTGGAGGCTACACCTTC
TRBV29-1	NA	TRBD2	TRBJ2-7	CSASLLAGDSEQYF	TGCAGCGCCAGTCTACTAGCGGGAGACTCCGAGCAGTACTTC
TRBV14	NA	TRBD2	TRBJ2-1	CASSQDPGGYNEQFF	TGTGCCAGCAGCCAAGACCCGGGAGGATACAATGAGCAGTTCTTC
TRBV6-2/TRBV6-3	NA	TRBD2	TRBJ2-2	CASSSSGQNTGELFF	TGTGCCAGCAGTTCTAGCGGGCAGAACACCGGGGAGCTGTTTTTT
TRBV4-1	NA	TRBD2	TRBJ2-7	CASSQDWPGGPLSYF	TGCGCCAGCAGCCAAGATTGGCCGGGAGGGCCATTGTCGTACTTC
TRBV4-1	once	TRBD2	TRBJ2-1	CASSQGLAGALEQFF	TGCGCCAGCAGCCAGGGACTAGCGGGAGCTCTTGAGCAGTTCTTC
TRBV2	NA	TRBD1	TRBJ1-4	CASRGQGGEKLFF	TGTGCCAGCAGGGGACAGGGGGGAGAAAAACTGTTTTTT
TRBV2	NA	NA	TRBJ1-2	CASSGQKPHYGYTF	TGTGCCAGCAGTGGCCAGAAACCGCACTATGGCTACACCTTC
TRBV12-3/TRBV12-4	few	NA	TRBJ1-1	CASSFSENTEAFF	TGTGCCAGCAGTTTCTCAGAGAACACTGAAGCTTTCTTT
TRBV3-1/TRBV3-2	NA	NA	TRBJ1-1	CASSPPGRNEAFF	TGTGCCAGCAGCCCTCCAGGGAGGAATGAAGCTTTCTTT
TRBV5-1	NA	NA	TRBJ2-3	CASSLTSDTQYF	TGCGCCAGCAGCCTTACTTCAGATACGCAGTATTTT
TRBV6-6	once	TRBD1	TRBJ1-2	CASSKGQVYGYTF	TGTGCCAGCAGCAAAGGACAGGTCTATGGCTACACCTTC
TRBV5-1	once	NA	TRBJ2-5	CASSLSPLGDNQETQYF	TGCGCCAGCAGCTTGAGCCCCTTGGGGGACAATCAAGAGACCCAGTACTTC
TRBV7-9	NA	NA	TRBJ2-4	CASSLNSRNPHKNIQYF	TGTGCCAGCAGCTTAAACAGCCGAAATCCACACAAAAACATTCAGTACTTC
TRBV7-8	few	NA	TRBJ1-2	CASSRTGQANYGYTF	TGTGCCAGCAGCCGAACGGGACAAGCAAACTATGGCTACACCTTC
TRBV19	NA	TRBD1	TRBJ1-4	CASSTRTGGNEKLFF	TGTGCCAGTAGTACCCGGACAGGGGGAAATGAAAAACTGTTTTTT
TRBV30	NA	NA	TRBJ2-5	CAWSFGSQETQYF	TGTGCCTGGTCATTCGGGAGCCAAGAGACCCAGTACTTC
TRBV19	NA	NA	TRBJ2-4	CASSSRRGVRLEAKNIQYF	TGTGCCAGTAGTTCTAGGCGGGGAGTCAGATTAGAGGCCAAAAACATTCAGTACTTC
TRBV6-5	NA	NA	TRBJ2-3	CASRNTGTDTQYF	TGTGCCAGCAGAAACACAGGGACAGATACGCAGTATTTT
TRBV29-1	NA	TRBD1	TRBJ2-7	CSVEDRDRSYEQYF	TGCAGCGTTGAAGATCGGGACAGGTCTTACGAGCAGTACTTC
TRBV3-1/TRBV3-2	NA	NA	TRBJ2-5	CASSQDARTWGAQYF	TGTGCCAGCAGCCAAGATGCCCGGACTTGGGGGGCCCAGTACTTC
TRBV7-2	NA	TRBD2	TRBJ2-2	CASRGGNTGELFF	TGTGCCTCACGGGGGGGGAACACCGGGGAGCTGTTTTTT
TRBV18	NA	TRBD2	TRBJ2-7	CASSRQGLAAGVGEQYF	TGTGCCAGCTCACGGCAAGGACTAGCGGCAGGAGTGGGCGAGCAGTACTTC
TRBV5-5	NA	TRBD1	TRBJ1-1	CASSRSLQGALNTEAFF	TGTGCCAGCAGCCGGTCTCTACAGGGGGCGTTGAACACTGAAGCTTTCTTT
TRBV5-4	NA	NA	TRBJ2-5	CASSLKFRTGEETQYF	TGTGCCAGCAGCTTGAAGTTTAGAACAGGCGAAGAGACCCAGTACTTC
TRBV10-3	NA	NA	TRBJ2-1	CAIRGDSSSYNEQFF	TGTGCCATCAGGGGGGACTCCAGCTCCTACAATGAGCAGTTCTTC
TRBV7-9	NA	NA	TRBJ2-7	CASSLSGPYEQYF	TGTGCCAGCAGCTTGAGCGGTCCCTACGAGCAGTACTTC
TRBV5-1	NA	NA	TRBJ1-1	CASGPGMNTEAFF	TGCGCCAGCGGACCGGGGATGAACACTGAAGCTTTCTTT
TRBV9	NA	NA	TRBJ2-5	CASSPRLGGQETQYF	TGTGCCAGCAGCCCCCGGCTGGGGGGCCAAGAGACCCAGTACTTC
TRBV4-3	NA	NA	TRBJ1-5	CASSQWIGDNQPQHF	TGCGCCAGCAGCCAGTGGATCGGAGACAATCAGCCCCAGCATTTT
TRBV4-1	NA	TRBD1	TRBJ1-4	CASSQGRQGARFVREKLFF	TGCGCCAGCAGCCAAGGCCGACAGGGCGCGCGGTTTGTGCGTGAAAAACTGTTTTTT
TRBV28	NA	TRBD1	TRBJ2-5	CASSGAGTGEETQYF	TGTGCCAGCAGTGGTGCTGGTACAGGGGAAGAGACCCAGTACTTC
TRBV11-1	NA	TRBD2	TRBJ2-5	CASSQGLASNGETQYF	TGTGCCAGCAGCCAAGGACTAGCGAGCAACGGAGAGACCCAGTACTTC
TRBV27	NA	TRBD2	TRBJ2-5	CASRQREFGETQYF	TGTGCCAGCAGGCAGCGGGAGTTCGGTGAGACCCAGTACTTC
TRBV7-8	NA	TRBD2	TRBJ2-3	CASSSRTSPSTDTQYF	TGTGCCAGCAGCTCTAGGACTAGCCCCAGCACAGATACGCAGTATTTT
TRBV24-1	NA	TRBD1	TRBJ2-3	CATSDGQGAIRGIDTQYF	TGTGCCACCAGTGATGGACAGGGGGCGATCAGGGGCATAGATACGCAGTATTTT
TRBV5-1	once	NA	TRBJ2-6	CASSQGFGANVLTF	TGCGCCAGTTCGCAGGGGTTCGGGGCCAACGTCCTGACTTTC